This T cell receptor beta chain was obtained from a study of spatial heterogeneity in lung cancer. For the study at large: The count of detected beta-chain sequences consistently exceeded that of alpha-chain sequences.

TCRdb re-called the 5' RACE reads through MiXCR, storing one row per CDR3 protein. The sample records tens of thousands of distinct CDR3 sequences, under 6.5% being singletons. Time point indicated: sample taken at primary tumor resection. Unsorted whole RNA from tumor, nontumor lung or frozen PBMC underwent sequencing. A total of approximately 75 untreated early-stage non-small cell lung cancer patients served as donors. V gave up 3 bases and J gave up 16 bases; unmatched junction bases: 9. The germline V gene has CDR1 MNHEY and CDR2 SMNVEV (reference sequence). The CDR3 has 12 residues. This clonotype was counted a single time.

This TCR came from a male donor with early-stage non-small cell lung cancer. The chain employs TRBV27 and TRBJ1-3; TRBD1 agrees at 7 bases. The sample in question was PBMCs, obtained at surgery. CDR3 protein: CASSFPTGPLYF. CDR3 DNA: TGTGCCAGCAGTTTCCCGACAGGGCCCTTGTATTTT.